The 27 T cell receptor beta chains in this list originate from one sample, sequenced in a study of shared clonotypes between healthy human individuals. Terminally differentiated effector memory CD45RA+ cells were left out of the naive CD8 fraction, which was CD45RO-negative and positively selected for CCR7. Libraries were prepared by immunoSEQ multiplex PCR; TCRdb keeps only in-frame clonotypes and omits some of them. The sample carries around 1.9 million clones, 90% to 95% recorded once. Sequencing was carried out using naive CD8+ T cells from PBMCs. The receptor set was obtained from a man younger than 35 in good health. Some clones in this sample may be carry-over from other donors' samples.

This chain connects TRBV9 to TRBJ2-6; TRBD1 aligns across 9 bases. V shed 0 bases, J shed 2 bases, and the junction held 6 bases outside the gene matches. Per germline, CDR1 SGDLS and CDR2 YYNGEE. The CDR3 contains 18 residues. The DNA of the CDR3 is TGTGCCAGCAGCGTAGGTCCGGGACAGGGCGCTGGGGCCAACGTCCTGACTTTC. Translation: CASSVGPGQGAGANVLTF.

The CDR3 bases are TGTGCCAGCAGCTTTACTGCGGGAGGACAAGAGACCCAGTACTTC. Translating gives CASSFTAGGQETQYF. The chain recombines TRBV7-7 with TRBJ2-5; 8 nucleotides match TRBD2. The germline gives CDR1 SSHAT, CDR2 FNYEAQ (reference sequence). The CDR3 contains 15 residues. The J segment lost 2 bases and the V segment lost 3 bases, leaving 5 bases of the junction unmatched.

The gene calls are TRBV2 and TRBJ2-5, with TRBD1 matching 7 bases. Germline lookup yields CDR1 SNHLY and CDR2 FYNNEI. The CDR3 sequence is 15 residues long. The J segment lost 1 base and the V segment lost 6 bases, leaving 8 bases of the junction unmatched. The CDR3: CASSRQGFSQETQYF. The CDR3 DNA is TGTGCCAGCAGCCGACAGGGATTTTCCCAAGAGACCCAGTACTTC.

J is TRBJ1-4 and V is TRBV19, with a possible D match to TRBD1 (5 bases). The CDR3 sequence is 15 residues long. Trimming stripped 7 bases from V and 7 bases from J, with 19 bases between. Germline V gene lookup returns CDR1 LNHDA and CDR2 SQIVND (reference sequence). The CDR3 bases are TGTGCCAGTACCATAAATGGGGCTGTTGGTGAAAAACTGTTTTTT. Translating gives CASTINGAVGEKLFF.

Details on this clone: Given a far larger clone just one base away, this is likely a sequencing read error. The rearrangement joins TRBV10-2 to TRBJ2-1; no clear D. Trimming shortened V by 6 bases and J by 2 bases, and 5 bases separated the two germline ends. This CDR3 comprises 12 residues. The germline gives CDR1 WSHSY, CDR2 SAAADI. DNA of the CDR3: TGCGCCAGCAGGTGGGCCTACAATGAGCAGTTCTTC. The encoded protein is CASRWAYNEQFF.

The chain links TRBV2 to TRBJ1-2; perhaps TRBD1 as D (5 bases). This CDR3 region has 14 residues. CDR1 and CDR2 from the germline V gene are SNHLY and FYNNEI. The V end lost 1 base, the J end lost 4 bases, and 10 bases lay between the germline ends. CDR3 sequence reads: CASSEEGPRYGYTF. In DNA form, the CDR3 reads TGTGCCAGCAGTGAAGAGGGGCCACGCTATGGCTACACCTTC.

Regarding this clone: Other nucleotide sequences in the sample specify the same CDR3. The chain recombines TRBV27 with TRBJ1-5; weak D call: TRBD1 (6 bases). Germline CDR1 is MNHEY and CDR2 is SMNVEV (reference sequence). CDR3 length: 14 amino acids. Between the trimmed V and J ends, which lost 3 bases and 4 bases, there was a span of 10 bases. CDR3 sequence reads: CASSFTGSNQPQHF. In DNA form, the CDR3 reads TGTGCCAGCAGTTTTACAGGGTCTAATCAGCCCCAGCATTTT.

The chain is built from TRBV6-5 and TRBJ1-1; D is undetermined. The CDR3 is 14 amino acids. Germline CDR1 MNHEY, CDR2 SVGAGI. Trimming pared 6 bases from V and 0 bases from J, leaving 11 bases between. The DNA for the CDR3 is TGTGCCAGCAGCCCCGGCGGGCTGAACACTGAAGCTTTCTTT. This sequence encodes CASSPGGLNTEAFF.

The chain joins TRBV7-9 to TRBJ2-7; D is ambiguous. The germline V gene encodes CDR1 SEHNR and CDR2 FQNEAQ (reference sequence). Deletions cut 2 bases from V and 4 bases from J, with 3 bases between. The CDR3 covers 11 residues. CDR3 nucleotides: TGTGCCAGCAGCTTAAGATACGAGCAGTACTTC. Its protein product is CASSLRYEQYF.

This clone showed up just once. The chain links TRBV27 to TRBJ2-7; a possible D gene is TRBD2 (7 bases). Germline assignment: CDR1 MNHEY and CDR2 SMNVEV (reference sequence). The CDR3 length is 15 residues. V dropped 7 bases and J dropped 3 bases, with 19 bases sitting between them. CDR3 sequence (DNA): TGTGCCAGCACCCAGATGGGGGGGGCAATCTACGAGCAGTACTTC. Protein: CASTQMGGAIYEQYF.

This chain links TRBV9 with TRBJ1-2, with D possibly being TRBD1 (5 bases). V was cut by 0 bases and J by 8 bases, with 14 bases left in between. This CDR3 is built from 14 residues. Germline assignment: CDR1 SGDLS and CDR2 YYNGEE. The CDR3 region has the DNA TGTGCCAGCAGCGTAGACTCGACAGTTTCCGGCTACACCTTC. Amino acid sequence: CASSVDSTVSGYTF.

V is TRBV6-5 and J is TRBJ1-3; 7 bases align to TRBD1. Germline V CDR1 and CDR2: MNHEY, SVGAGI. The CDR3 has 14 residues. Unmatched junction bases numbered 2, after V lost 2 bases and J lost 4 bases. The CDR3 is CASSYQGGGNTIYF. The DNA of the CDR3 is TGTGCCAGCAGTTACCAGGGGGGAGGAAACACCATATATTTT.

The sample holds one count of this clone. This rearrangement joins TRBV5-6 to TRBJ2-7, with 8 positions matching TRBD2. V was clipped by 0 bases and J by 3 bases; unmatched bases: 11. The CDR3 contains 17 residues. Germline V gene lookup returns CDR1 SGHDT and CDR2 YYEEEE. CDR3 protein: CASSLVTGLGQFYEQYF. DNA for the CDR3: TGTGCCAGCAGCTTGGTTACGGGACTAGGGCAATTCTACGAGCAGTACTTC. The full variable domain, in which reference TRBV5-6 and TRBJ2-7 provide the parts outside the CDR3, is DAGVTQSPTHLIKTRGQQVTLRCSPKSGHDTVSWYQQALGQGPQFIFQYYEEEERQRGNFPDRFSGHQFPNYSSELNVNALLLGDSALYLCASSLVTGLGQFYEQYFGPGTRLTVT.

As DNA, the CDR3 is TGTGCCAGCAGCCGGAGGGGAGGAAGAGAGACCCAGTACTTC. Its translation is CASSRRGGRETQYF. The chain links TRBV27 to TRBJ2-5, with D perhaps matching TRBD2 (6 bases). Germline V gives CDR1 MNHEY, CDR2 SMNVEV (reference sequence). V was shortened by 6 bases and J by 4 bases, with 15 bases between the two germline ends. This CDR3 has 14 residues.

The J gene is TRBJ1-1, the V gene TRBV10-3; D not resolved. Germline loops: CDR1 ENHRY, CDR2 SYGVKD. Between the trimmed V and J ends, which lost 5 bases and 0 bases, there was a span of 13 bases. The CDR3 covers 15 residues. The DNA for the CDR3 is TGTGCCATCAGTAACTTTAGGGAAATGAACACTGAAGCTTTCTTT. Amino acids: CAISNFREMNTEAFF.

A single count supports this clone. The chain links TRBV7-9 to TRBJ2-4; D not certain. This CDR3 contains 12 residues. CDR1 is SEHNR, CDR2 FQNEAQ, per germline (reference sequence). Trimming stripped 5 bases from V and 12 bases from J, with 14 bases between. The CDR3 DNA is TGTGCCAGCAGCCAAGAGGCGGTCGGTCAGTACTTC. The encoded protein is CASSQEAVGQYF. Full variable domain (outside the CDR3, taken from reference TRBV7-9 and TRBJ2-4): DTGVSQNPRHKITKRGQNVTFRCDPISEHNRLYWYRQTLGQGPEFLTYFQNEAQLEKSRLLSDRFSAERPKGSFSTLEIQRTEQGDSAMYLCASSQEAVGQYFGAGTRLSVL.

The table lists this clone with a count of one. This chain uses TRBV6-1 with TRBJ2-7; D may be TRBD1 (5 bases). Germline CDR1 reads MNHNS; CDR2 reads SASEGT. The CDR3 length is 15 residues. Trimming cost V 1 base and J 3 bases, with 13 bases left between them. The CDR3 DNA reads as TGTGCCAGCAGTGAAGGGTCGCAGGGCGGCTACGAGCAGTACTTC. Its translation: CASSEGSQGGYEQYF.

The chain is built from TRBV2 and TRBJ2-5; 11 bases line up with TRBD2. V was clipped by 5 bases and J by 5 bases; unmatched bases: 16. The length of the CDR3 is 18 residues. Germline CDR1 SNHLY, CDR2 FYNNEI. The CDR3: CASSRRTSGRRGWETQYF. CDR3 in DNA: TGTGCCAGCAGTCGAAGAACTAGCGGGAGACGAGGGTGGGAGACCCAGTACTTC.

The gene calls are TRBV5-6 and TRBJ2-5, with a possible D match to TRBD1 (6 bases). Gene TRBJ2-7 matches the end of the DNA better, so the J call may be wrong. The length of the CDR3 is 13 residues. Germline V gene lookup returns CDR1 SGHDT and CDR2 YYEEEE. The CDR3 DNA sequence: TGTGCCAGCAGCGTAGGGGGCTCCTACGAGCAGTACTTC. The encoded protein is CASSVGGSYEQYF.

The CDR3 region is CANAEQYSGNTIYF. The CDR3 bases are TGTGCCAACGCCGAACAGTACTCTGGAAACACCATATATTTT. This chain connects TRBV6-1 to TRBJ1-3; D unresolved. CDR1 is MNHNS and CDR2 is SASEGT in the germline V gene. Trimming took off 10 bases at V and 0 bases at J, with 13 bases between the two ends. The CDR3 sequence is 14 residues long.

CDR3 region: CASSLTVRETQYF. CDR3 bases: TGTGCCAGCAGCCTAACGGTGCGAGAGACCCAGTACTTC. The chain uses TRBV11-2 and TRBJ2-5; D unclear. Per germline, CDR1 SGHAT and CDR2 FQNNGV. Trimming stripped 5 bases from V and 4 bases from J, with 11 bases between. This CDR3 is built from 13 residues. Together with reference TRBV11-2 and TRBJ2-5, the CDR3 gives the full variable domain: EAGVAQSPRYKIIEKRQSVAFWCNPISGHATLYWYQQILGQGPKLLIQFQNNGVVDDSQLPKDRFSAERLKGVDSTLKIQPAKLEDSAVYLCASSLTVRETQYFGPGTRLLVL.

The rearrangement uses TRBV2 and TRBJ2-3; 11 bases match TRBD2. Germline V gene data show CDR1 as SNHLY and CDR2 as FYNNEI. Germline trimming cut 6 bases from V and 2 bases from J; bases unmatched to any gene: 7. The CDR3 loop spans 16 amino acids. In DNA form, the CDR3 reads TGTGCCAGCAGCCTGACACTAGCGGGAGTCACAGATACGCAGTATTTT. Its translation: CASSLTLAGVTDTQYF.

The CDR3 nucleotides read TGTGCCAGCAGCAGGCGCAGGGATCAGCCCCAGCATTTT. Translating it yields CASSRRRDQPQHF. The chain is built from TRBV27 and TRBJ1-5, with TRBD1 as a possible D gene (5 bases). The CDR3 has 13 amino acids. Germline V CDR1 and CDR2: MNHEY, SMNVEV (reference sequence). The ends were cut back, 6 bases at V and 5 bases at J, with 11 bases in the middle.

The chain carries TRBV28 and TRBJ2-2, with D perhaps matching TRBD2 (6 bases). The V end was cut by 0 bases, the J end by 1 base, with 12 bases between. The germline gives CDR1 MDHEN, CDR2 SYDVKM. The CDR3 sequence is 17 residues long. Here the CDR3 reads CASSLWGTARNTGELFF. In nucleotides, the CDR3 is TGTGCCAGCAGTTTATGGGGGACTGCCAGGAACACCGGGGAGCTGTTTTTT. The full variable domain, in which reference TRBV28 and TRBJ2-2 provide the parts outside the CDR3, is DVKVTQSSRYLVKRTGEKVFLECVQDMDHENMFWYRQDPGLGLRLIYFSYDVKMKEKGDIPEGYSVSREKKERFSLILESASTNQTSMYLCASSLWGTARNTGELFFGEGSRLTVL.

The genes are TRBV11-2 and TRBJ1-1; D is possibly TRBD1 (6 bases). The CDR3 spans 17 residues. Germline CDR1 SGHAT, CDR2 FQNNGV. Trimming removed 4 bases at V and 4 bases at J, with 22 bases between. The CDR3 reads CASSSGHPGVIATEAFF. CDR3 sequence (DNA): TGTGCCAGCAGCTCCGGCCATCCAGGGGTTATTGCCACTGAAGCTTTCTTT.

The genes are TRBV4-2 and TRBJ2-3, with D possibly being TRBD2 (6 bases). The CDR3 length is 17 residues. V lost 1 base and J lost 5, with 19 bases in between. Germline V gene sequence: CDR1 LGHNA, CDR2 YNFKEQ. CDR3 loop: CASSQGSGSLAQDTQYF. As DNA, the CDR3 is TGTGCCAGCAGCCAAGGCTCAGGTTCACTAGCTCAAGATACGCAGTATTTT.

This clone was detected once. The chain combines TRBV11-2 with TRBJ2-2; 9 bases are a match to TRBD1. Trimming took 5 bases from V and 4 from J; bases not matched to a gene: 8. The germline V gene encodes CDR1 SGHAT and CDR2 FQNNGV. The CDR3 extends over 16 amino acids. The CDR3 loop is CASSTRDRVSTGELFF. The CDR3 DNA reads TGTGCCAGCAGCACCCGGGACAGGGTCAGCACCGGGGAGCTGTTTTTT.